This T cell receptor (beta chain) was profiled in a study of shared clonotypes between healthy human individuals. Study-level background: There were three CD4 naive, three CD4 memory, two CD8 naive and one CD8 memory plates per donor.

The assay was immunoSEQ multiplex PCR, and TCRdb's table has in-frame clones only and misses some. Among more than 900,000 clones listed, about 84% were seen once. Germline-derived CDR1 and CDR2 are SGHTS and YDEGEE. This CDR3 region has 17 residues. V dropped 6 bases and J dropped 2; count of bases not matched to a gene: 13. The authors divided CD4+ cells into CD45RA+ naive and CD45RA-negative memory subsets. This TCR came from a man aged 18 to 35 in good health. Some clones in this sample may be carry-over from other donors' samples. J is TRBJ1-5 and V is TRBV5-8; 8 bases align to TRBD1. Material for sequencing was memory CD4+ T cells from PBMCs. Subset in this sample: CD45RA-negative fraction. DNA of the CDR3: TGTGCCAGCAACCAGGGGGCAGACCTAAGGGGCAATCAGCCCCAGCATTTT. Translated: CASNQGADLRGNQPQHF.